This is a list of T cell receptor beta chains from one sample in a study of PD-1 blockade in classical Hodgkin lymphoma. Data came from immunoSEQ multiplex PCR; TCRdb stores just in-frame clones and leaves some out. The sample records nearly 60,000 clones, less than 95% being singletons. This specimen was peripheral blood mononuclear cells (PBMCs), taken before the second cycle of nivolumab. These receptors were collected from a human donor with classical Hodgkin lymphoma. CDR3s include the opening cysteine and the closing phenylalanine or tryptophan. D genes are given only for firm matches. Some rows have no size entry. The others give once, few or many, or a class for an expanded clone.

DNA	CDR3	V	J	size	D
TGTGCCAGCAGCCCTATCGGACTAGCTACTTACGAGCAGTACTTC	CASSPIGLATYEQYF	TRBV6-5	TRBJ2-7	-	TRBD2
TGCGCCAGCAGCTCCAACCCGCTAGGGGGATCGTACTTC	CASSSNPLGGSYF	TRBV5-1	TRBJ2-7	-	-
TGTGCCAGTAGTATGGGTGGGGGCGGCACAGATACGCAGTATTTT	CASSMGGGGTDTQYF	TRBV19	TRBJ2-3	-	-
TGTGCCAGCAGCTCTGGGGGGTACAATGAGCAGTTCTTC	CASSSGGYNEQFF	TRBV11-3	TRBJ2-1	once	-
TGTGCCATCAGTGAGTCGACGGGCAGTGGGAGATACGAGCAGTACTTC	CAISESTGSGRYEQYF	TRBV10-3	TRBJ2-7	-	-
TGTGCCAGCAGTTTATGGGCAGCCCGAATCTACGAGCAGTACTTC	CASSLWAARIYEQYF	TRBV27	TRBJ2-7	few	-
TGTGCCAGCAGTGTTCCGGCAGGGGCCAGCGGGGAGCTGTTTTTT	CASSVPAGASGELFF	TRBV6-1	TRBJ2-2	-	-
TGTGCCTGGGGGGGGCTGTCGAGGACAGATACGCAGTATTTT	CAWGGLSRTDTQYF	TRBV30	TRBJ2-3	-	-
TGCGCCAGCAGCCAAGACCACCGGGACCCGAGAGTTACCCAGTACTTC	CASSQDHRDPRVTQYF	TRBV4-1	TRBJ2-5	-	-
TGTGCCAGCAGCAAAGAGGAGCCAAACTACGAGCAGTACTTC	CASSKEEPNYEQYF	TRBV21-1	TRBJ2-7	-	-
TGTGCCACCAGCCCCCTAACTAGTCTCACAGATACGCAGTATTTT	CATSPLTSLTDTQYF	TRBV15	TRBJ2-3	-	-
TGCGCCAGCACCGGGGGTAACACTGAAGCTTTCTTT	CASTGGNTEAFF	TRBV5-1	TRBJ1-1	-	-
TGTGCCAGTGGGCAAAGAGAGTTGGGGTCACCCCTCCACTTT	CASGQRELGSPLHF	TRBV2	TRBJ1-6	-	-
TGTGCCAGCAAAAGGGATAGCAATCAGCCCCAGCATTTT	CASKRDSNQPQHF	TRBV6-5	TRBJ1-5	-	-
TGTGCCATCAGTGAGAGGTTGGGGCAGGGTCCCCATCAGCCCCAGCATTTT	CAISERLGQGPHQPQHF	TRBV10-3	TRBJ1-5	-	-
TGTGCCAGCTCACCAGGGACAGCTGGCGAGGAGCTGTTTTTT	CASSPGTAGEELFF	TRBV18	TRBJ2-2	-	TRBD1
TGTGCCAGCAGCTTACCGGGACAGAGCTCCTACGAGCAGTACTTC	CASSLPGQSSYEQYF	TRBV11-2	TRBJ2-7	-	TRBD1
TGCGCCAGCAGCCAAGTGGGAGATAGGGAGACCCAGTACTTC	CASSQVGDRETQYF	TRBV4-3	TRBJ2-5	-	-
TGTGCCAGCAGCCCAGGACTAGCGGGAAACATTCAGTACTTC	CASSPGLAGNIQYF	TRBV9	TRBJ2-4	-	TRBD2
TGTGCCAGCAGAAAAGAATACTTGGGACACCGCACAGATACGCAGTATTTT	CASRKEYLGHRTDTQYF	TRBV7-9	TRBJ2-3	once	-
TGTGCCAGCAGTGTCCAGACCGGGGGGCAGGGCAATCAGCCCCAGCATTTT	CASSVQTGGQGNQPQHF	TRBV2	TRBJ1-5	-	-
TGCGCCAGCAGCTTGGGACAGGGAAACACCGGGGAGCTGTTTTTT	CASSLGQGNTGELFF	TRBV5-1	TRBJ2-2	-	TRBD1
TGTGCCACCAGCAGAGAGCGGACAGTTACCGGGGAGCTGTTTTTT	CATSRERTVTGELFF	TRBV15	TRBJ2-2	-	-
TGTGCCAGCTCACAGACGGCATACAATGAGCAGTTCTTC	CASSQTAYNEQFF	TRBV18	TRBJ2-1	-	-
TGTGCCAGCAGTTTGTACAGGGGATCCTACGAGCAGTACTTC	CASSLYRGSYEQYF	TRBV27	TRBJ2-7	-	TRBD1
TGCGCCAGCAGCTCCGACAGCACCGGAGAGACCCAGTACTTC	CASSSDSTGETQYF	TRBV5-1	TRBJ2-5	-	-